A single sample is the source of the 14 T cell receptor beta chains below, sequenced in a study of T-cell reconstitution after alpha-beta-depleted transplantation in children. Unique molecular identifiers were incorporated when the TCRbeta library was constructed. One entry per CDR3 protein results from TCRdb running MiXCR on the PCR reads. The sample yields some 550,000 distinct CDR3 sequences, roughly 23% seen once. This specimen consisted of PBMCs, mostly from graft donor cells, obtained 360 days after TCRalphabeta/CD19-depleted stem cell transplant. These receptors originate from a boy younger than two who had a stem cell transplant for acute myeloid leukemia, so the T cells may come from the graft donor.

This chain joins TRBV20-1 and TRBJ1-1; possible D gene TRBD1, 5 bases. The CDR3 loop spans 15 amino acids. CDR1 is DFQATT and CDR2 is SNEGSKA in the germline V gene (reference sequence). The germline V and J ends were trimmed by 1 base and 1 base, with 13 bases remaining between them. The CDR3 sequence is CSARGPGRKNTEAFF. The CDR3 DNA reads as TGCAGTGCTAGAGGACCGGGACGGAAGAACACTGAAGCTTTCTTT.

This clonotype was found a few times. The chain combines TRBV10-2 with TRBJ2-7; 7 bases fit TRBD1. Germline CDR1 reads WSHSY; CDR2 reads SAAADI. Trimming at V came to 7 bases and at J to 4 bases, leaving 10 bases not matched to a gene. The CDR3 contains 14 residues. The CDR3 loop is CASMRGQSHYEQYV. In nucleotides, the CDR3 is TGCGCCAGCATGAGGGGACAGTCCCATTACGAGCAGTACGTC.

The chain employs TRBV6-5 and TRBJ1-1; possible D gene TRBD1, 5 bases. Germline CDR1 reads MNHEY; CDR2 reads SVGAGI. Trimming took 4 bases from V and 2 from J, leaving 11 bases between them. CDR3 length equals 14 residues. The CDR3 nucleotides are TGTGCCAGCAGTTCTCTCCGGGGCAACACTGAAGCTTTCTTT. Its protein is CASSSLRGNTEAFF.

This clonotype was found many times. The chain joins TRBV6-1 to TRBJ2-7; 8 nucleotides agree with TRBD2. This CDR3 comprises 14 residues. The germline CDR1 and CDR2 sequences are MNHNS and SASEGT. Trimming cost V 7 bases and J 6 bases; bases outside gene matches: 11. CDR3 protein: CASTLGTSSSEQYF. The CDR3 DNA is TGTGCCAGCACCCTAGGGACTAGTTCATCCGAGCAGTACTTC.

The chain employs TRBV15 and TRBJ1-2; D is unresolved. CDR1 LNHNV and CDR2 YYDKDF come from the germline V gene (reference sequence). The V and J ends lost 0 bases and 4 bases respectively, with 15 bases between them. CDR3 size: 16 residues. The CDR3 region is CATSREERVSRYGYTF. The CDR3 nucleotides are TGTGCCACCAGCAGAGAGGAAAGGGTCTCTCGCTATGGCTACACCTTC.

J is TRBJ2-1 and V is TRBV12-3 or TRBV12-4, with 9 bases matching TRBD1. CDR3 length: 15 amino acids. The trim removed 4 bases at V and 4 bases at J, leaving 5 bases unmatched. The CDR3 loop reads CASSSGQGRYNEQFF. The CDR3 DNA is TGTGCCAGCAGTTCCGGACAGGGGAGGTACAATGAGCAGTTCTTC.

This chain uses TRBV20-1 with TRBJ2-7; TRBD1 is a possible D gene (5 bases). Germline V gives CDR1 DFQATT, CDR2 SNEGSKA (reference sequence). The CDR3 extends over 12 amino acids. V lost 6 bases and J lost 5, with 14 bases in between. CDR3: CSAGQLADEQYV. CDR3 in DNA: TGCAGTGCCGGACAACTGGCCGACGAGCAGTACGTC.

This clonotype was observed a few times. V and J are TRBV20-1 and TRBJ2-7; D uncertain. Looked up from germline, CDR1 is DFQATT and CDR2 is SNEGSKA (reference sequence). Trimming removed 5 bases at V and 0 bases at J, with 11 bases between. The CDR3 contains 13 residues. CDR3 sequence: CSAREQSSYEQYV. The CDR3 DNA is TGCAGTGCTCGTGAACAGAGCTCCTACGAGCAGTACGTC.

In its sample, this clonotype was seen many times. This chain uses TRBV7-9 with TRBJ1-1; 8 bases line up with TRBD1. This CDR3 region has 12 residues. The ends lost 5 bases at V and 11 bases at J; junction bases unmatched: 7. Per germline, CDR1 SEHNR and CDR2 FQNEAQ (reference sequence). CDR3 in amino acids: CASSQTGVSAFF. CDR3 bases: TGTGCCAGCAGCCAGACAGGGGTGAGCGCTTTCTTT.

The chain links TRBV29-1 to TRBJ1-1, with D possibly matching TRBD1 (5 bases). The CDR3 totals 12 residues. Trimming stripped 8 bases from V and 0 bases from J, with 10 bases between. Germline V lookup: CDR1 SQVTM, CDR2 ANQGSEA. The CDR3 DNA is TGCAGCTCGGGGGGGATGAACACTGAAGCTTTCTTT. Its protein is CSSGGMNTEAFF.

This clonotype was picked up a small number of times. The chain carries TRBV20-1 and TRBJ2-5; 10 bases match TRBD1. The junction had 9 bases not matched to a gene; V was cut back by 5 bases and J by 6 bases. Germline V lookup: CDR1 DFQATT, CDR2 SNEGSKA (reference sequence). This CDR3 has 14 residues. CDR3 nucleotides: TGCAGTGCTTCGACAGGGGGCGCCGGACAGACCCAGTACTTC. This translates into CSASTGGAGQTQYF.

The sample holds one count of this clonotype. This chain links TRBV21-1 with TRBJ2-5. TRBV21-1 is a pseudogene segment. CDR3 length: 17 amino acids. CDR3 residues: CASSKATGRSYQETQYF. The DNA of the CDR3 is TGTGCCAGCAGCAAAGCCACCGGACGCTCTTACCAAGAGACCCAGTACTTC.

The CDR3 here is CASSASGGTPFEQFF. Here the CDR3 DNA reads TGCGCCAGCAGCGCCAGCGGGGGGACCCCCTTTGAGCAGTTCTTC. The chain links TRBV5-1 to TRBJ2-1; TRBD2 agrees at 9 bases. This CDR3 spans 15 amino acids. The V gene's germline CDR1 is SGHRS and CDR2 YFSETQ. The V segment lost 4 bases and the J segment 9 bases; nucleotides outside the gene matches: 11.

V is TRBV7-2 and J is TRBJ2-1, with 7 bases fitting TRBD2. The CDR3 extends over 15 amino acids. The V segment lost 5 bases and the J segment 10 bases; nucleotides outside the gene matches: 14. The germline V gene has CDR1 SGHTA and CDR2 FQGNSA. The CDR3 sequence: CASSRTSDARREQFF. The CDR3 region has the DNA TGTGCCAGCAGCAGAACTAGCGACGCGAGGCGGGAGCAGTTCTTC.